This section outlines one T cell receptor (beta chain) sequence together with its context. Its antigen remains unidentified. Per germline, CDR1 SNHLY and CDR2 FYNNEI. V lost 4 bases and J 5 bases, leaving 11 bases between the germline ends. The length of the CDR3 is 13 residues. In TCRdb, the 5' RACE reads were re-called with MiXCR into one record per CDR3 protein. The table has some 120,000 distinct CDR3 sequences, roughly an eighth seen once; the top ten hold about 2.7%. The sample comes from a study of CD8 T cells in ankylosing spondylitis. Study results and limitations: The disease-linked clones had a CD8+ phenotype and low blood frequencies.

The sample comprised blood, either unsorted or a sorted T cell fraction (not recorded which). The chain employs TRBV2 and TRBJ1-2; D remains ambiguous. The receptor's source is a female donor with ankylosing spondylitis or in good health (not recorded which). The CDR3 DNA reads TGTGCCAGCAGTGCCAGCCCGATGTATGGCTACACCTTC. This sequence encodes CASSASPMYGYTF.